What follows is one T cell receptor beta chain and its context. The record originates from a study of blood T cell repertoires in COVID-19. The wider study: Material from acute and convalescent COVID-19 was sourced from the United States, Italy and Spain. Sample material is recorded as cDNA or gDNA derived from T cells, B-cell-depleted T cells, or PBMCs.

V lost 6 bases, J lost 0 bases, and 4 bases stayed unmatched. Per the germline V gene, CDR1 is LNHDA and CDR2 is SQIVND (reference sequence). This CDR3 region has 14 residues. Original analysis: For nucleated cells, counts were estimated from reference gene primer amplification. Assay: immunoSEQ multiplex PCR; the TCRdb copy retains only in-frame clones and omits some. V and J calls and clone size are as listed in that table; D and trimming were resolved from the DNA. The data show about 150,000 clones, 82% seen once. The sequence derives from a human donor with acute or convalescent COVID-19. The donor label of this sample is uncertain. Source material: peripheral blood. J is TRBJ1-2 and V is TRBV19; the match to TRBD1 covers 7 bases. The CDR3 DNA reads as TGTGCCAGTAGCGGACAGGTAGCTAACTATGGCTACACCTTC. The encoded protein is CASSGQVANYGYTF. Complete variable domain (other parts from reference TRBV19 and TRBJ1-2): DGGITQSPKYLFRKEGQNVTLSCEQNLNHDAMYWYRQDPGQGLRLIYYSQIVNDFQKGDIAEGYSVSREKKESFPLTVTSAQKNPTAFYLCASSGQVANYGYTFGSGTRLTVV.